These 26 T cell receptor beta chains were sequenced from one sample in a study of blood T cell repertoires in COVID-19. Some clones are missing from TCRdb's copy, which holds only in-frame ones; the method was immunoSEQ multiplex PCR. The table shows approximately 250,000 clones, with 70% to 90% occurring only once. Material: peripheral blood. These receptors were collected from a man in his sixties who had recovered from COVID-19.

The chain uses TRBV2 and TRBJ1-5; D is unclear. The CDR3 is 16 amino acids. Germline values: CDR1 SNHLY, CDR2 FYNNEI. Deletions cut 11 bases from V and 0 bases from J, with 20 bases between. For the CDR3, the DNA is TGTGCCTCCAAGTCGAAGGGAGACTATAGCAATCAGCCCCAGCATTTT. Translating gives CASKSKGDYSNQPQHF.

The J gene is TRBJ2-5, the V gene TRBV6-5; 12 bases fit TRBD2. The CDR3 has 15 amino acids. J lost 5 bases, V lost 4 bases, and 5 bases had no gene match. The germline V gene has CDR1 MNHEY and CDR2 SVGAGI. This CDR3 is CASSSQTSGSETQYF. DNA for the CDR3: TGTGCCAGCAGTTCCCAGACTAGCGGGAGTGAGACCCAGTACTTC.

This clone was counted a single time. This chain uses TRBV29-1 with TRBJ1-1; unclear D gene. Looked up from germline, CDR1 is SQVTM and CDR2 is ANQGSEA. The CDR3 contains 10 residues. CDR3 DNA: TGCAGTGCCTCGGCGGCTGAAGCTTTCTTT. Translating gives CSASAAEAFF.

The chain employs TRBV7-2 and TRBJ1-3, with D unresolved. This CDR3 is 15 amino acids long. CDR1 SGHTA and CDR2 FQGNSA come from the germline V gene. With 5 bases removed from V and 2 bases from J, the gap between germline ends came to 13 bases. The CDR3 sequence: CASSETGIAGNTIYF. The CDR3 DNA sequence: TGTGCCAGCAGCGAAACGGGGATAGCTGGAAACACCATATATTTT.

The chain has TRBV18 and TRBJ2-5; D is undetermined. Germline V gives CDR1 KGHSH, CDR2 LQKENI. V lost 1 base to trimming and J lost 0 bases, with 9 bases between them. The CDR3 covers 15 residues. In DNA, the CDR3 is TGTGCCAGCTCACCACTGCGGCAGAACCAAGAGACCCAGTACTTC. It translates to CASSPLRQNQETQYF. Variable domain in full (rest from reference TRBV18 and TRBJ2-5): NAGVMQNPRHLVRRRGQEARLRCSPMKGHSHVYWYRQLPEEGLKFMVYLQKENIIDESGMPKERFSAEFPKEGPSILRIQQVVRGDSAAYFCASSPLRQNQETQYFGPGTRLLVL.

The J gene is TRBJ2-1, the V gene TRBV4-1; 9 bases align to TRBD1. Losses at the gene ends were 0 bases for V and 8 bases for J; bases not matched to a gene: 5. CDR3 length: 15 residues. The germline gives CDR1 MGHRA, CDR2 YSYEKL. The CDR3 nucleotides read TGCGCCAGCAGCCAAGAGGGACAGGGTCGGCATGAGCAGTTCTTC. Translation gives CASSQEGQGRHEQFF.

CDR3: CASSVSGGNSPLHF. CDR3 bases: TGTGCCAGCAGTGTATCAGGGGGAAATTCACCCCTCCACTTT. The chain recombines TRBV2 with TRBJ1-6, with 7 bases fitting TRBD1. V dropped 4 bases and J dropped 7; count of bases not matched to a gene: 4. The CDR3 spans 14 residues. CDR1 and CDR2 from the germline V gene are SNHLY and FYNNEI.

The J gene is TRBJ2-7, the V gene TRBV7-2, with 8 nucleotides matching TRBD2. V was pared by 4 bases and J by 2 bases, with 7 bases of the junction left unmatched. This CDR3 region has 15 residues. The germline CDR1 and CDR2 sequences are SGHTA and FQGNSA. CDR3 amino acids: CASSSSGGLTYEQYF. The CDR3 DNA sequence: TGTGCCAGCAGCTCGAGCGGGGGACTTACCTACGAGCAGTACTTC.

J is TRBJ2-2 and V is TRBV5-1; 10 bases are a match to TRBD1. The junction had 6 bases not matched to a gene; V was cut back by 4 bases and J by 6 bases. The length of the CDR3 is 15 residues. Germline V CDR1 and CDR2: SGHRS, YFSETQ. DNA of the CDR3: TGCGCCAGCAGCCCCAGACAGGGGGCTGCCGGGGAGCTGTTTTTT. Its protein product is CASSPRQGAAGELFF.

As DNA, the CDR3 is TGTGCCAGCAGCTTAAACGGACTAGATACGCAGTATTTT. It translates to CASSLNGLDTQYF. The V call is TRBV7-3, the J call TRBJ2-3, with a tentative D call TRBD2 (5 bases). Germline CDR1 and CDR2: SGHTA and FQGTGA. The CDR3 covers 13 residues. V was shortened by 1 base and J by 5 bases, with 7 bases between the two germline ends.

The chain uses TRBV30 and TRBJ2-1, with 7 bases that match TRBD1. CDR1 and CDR2 from the germline V gene are GTSNPN and SVGIG (reference sequence). The CDR3 runs 14 residues. Trimming removed 2 bases from V and 5 bases from J; junction bases left unmatched: 6. CDR3 region: CAWSSRGLNNEQFF. As DNA, the CDR3 is TGTGCCTGGAGTAGCAGGGGGTTGAACAATGAGCAGTTCTTC. Looking up the rest from reference TRBV30 and TRBJ2-1 gives the full variable domain: SQTIHQWPATLVQPVGSPLSLECTVEGTSNPNLYWYRQAAGRGLQLLFYSVGIGQISSEVPQNLSASRPQDRQFILSSKKLLLSDSGFYLCAWSSRGLNNEQFFGPGTRLTVL.

The chain has TRBV7-9 and TRBJ1-2; D not resolved. V was shortened by 1 base and J by 5 bases, with 14 bases between the two germline ends. Germline lookup yields CDR1 SEHNR and CDR2 FQNEAQ (reference sequence). The CDR3 is made up of 15 amino acids. In DNA form, the CDR3 reads TGTGCCAGCAGCTTAGAGGCGGCGGGAGCTTATGGCTACACCTTC. Residues: CASSLEAAGAYGYTF.

The J gene is TRBJ2-2, the V gene TRBV7-9; weak D call: TRBD1 (5 bases). V was pared by 1 base and J by 4 bases, with 10 bases between. CDR1 is SEHNR and CDR2 is FQNEAQ in the germline V gene (reference sequence). CDR3 size: 15 residues. The CDR3 DNA is TGTGCCAGCAGCTTAGGGTTGGGGCGCACCGGGGAGCTGTTTTTT. This sequence encodes CASSLGLGRTGELFF.

V and J are TRBV5-5 and TRBJ1-3; tentative D call: TRBD1 (5 bases). Trimming took off 0 bases at V and 0 bases at J, with 13 bases between the two ends. CDR1 and CDR2 (germline): SGHKS, YYEKEE (reference sequence). The CDR3 loop spans 17 amino acids. Here the CDR3 reads CASSLALGGHSGNTIYF. In DNA, the CDR3 is TGTGCCAGCAGCTTGGCCCTGGGCGGACACTCTGGAAACACCATATATTTT.

This clone has more than one count but fewer than ten. The chain joins TRBV3-1 (or the pseudogene TRBV3-2) to TRBJ2-5; TRBD2 matches at 12 bases. V shed 1 base, J shed 4 bases, and the junction held 4 bases outside the gene matches. Germline-derived CDR1 and CDR2 are LGHDT and YNNKEL (reference sequence). There are 16 residues in the CDR3. CDR3 region: CASSQGELAGGETQYF. DNA for the CDR3: TGTGCCAGCAGCCAAGGGGAACTAGCGGGAGGAGAGACCCAGTACTTC.

This clone was observed a handful of times. The V call is TRBV14, the J call TRBJ1-1; D is perhaps TRBD1 (6 bases). CDR3 size: 15 residues. Trimming took 6 bases from V and 4 from J, leaving 18 bases between them. Germline CDR1 is SGHDN and CDR2 is FVKESK. The CDR3: CASRGTGTYFTEAFF. The CDR3 region has the DNA TGTGCCAGCAGGGGAACCGGGACATACTTCACTGAAGCTTTCTTT. Full variable domain (remainder filled in from reference TRBV14 and TRBJ1-1): EAGVTQFPSHSVIEKGQTVTLRCDPISGHDNLYWYRRVMGKEIKFLLHFVKESKQDESGMPNNRFLAERTGGTYSTLKVQPAELEDSGVYFCASRGTGTYFTEAFFGQGTRLTVV.

The rearrangement links TRBV3-1 (or the pseudogene TRBV3-2) to TRBJ1-6; 8 bases are a match to TRBD1. V lost 4 bases and J lost 4; bases outside the gene matches: 3. CDR3 length: 15 amino acids. Germline CDR1 and CDR2: LGHDT and YNNKEL (reference sequence). CDR3 protein: CASSPWTGYNSPLHF. The CDR3, as DNA: TGTGCCAGCAGCCCCTGGACAGGGTATAATTCACCCCTCCACTTT.

The chain couples TRBV7-6 to TRBJ2-1, with 7 positions matching TRBD2. From germline, CDR1 is SGHVS and CDR2 FNYEAQ. Trimming at V came to 0 bases and at J to 8 bases, leaving 1 base not matched to a gene. This CDR3 is 13 amino acids long. The CDR3 protein is CASSLAGGDEQFF. CDR3 in DNA: TGTGCCAGCAGCTTAGCGGGGGGGGATGAGCAGTTCTTC.

The chain has TRBV5-1 and TRBJ2-1; 9 bases agree with TRBD2. The CDR3 length is 17 residues. Trimming cost V 0 bases and J 1 base; bases outside gene matches: 5. Germline assignment: CDR1 SGHRS and CDR2 YFSETQ. DNA for the CDR3: TGCGCCAGCAGCTTGGCCGGGACTAGCTTTTCCTACAATGAGCAGTTCTTC. It encodes CASSLAGTSFSYNEQFF.

This CDR3 reads CASSPTGGSGVTDTQYF. CDR3 DNA: TGTGCCAGCAGTCCCACCGGGGGTAGCGGGGTCACAGATACGCAGTATTTT. The J gene is TRBJ2-3, the V gene TRBV6-9; 8 bases agree with TRBD2. The CDR3 sequence is 17 residues long. The junction had 12 bases not matched to a gene; V was cut back by 5 bases and J by 2 bases. Germline values: CDR1 MNHGY, CDR2 SVAAGI.

CDR3 nucleotides: TGCAGCCTCAGGACAGGCATGAACACTGAAGCTTTCTTT. Amino acids: CSLRTGMNTEAFF. The chain employs TRBV29-1 and TRBJ1-1, with 7 bases that match TRBD1. With V trimmed by 8 bases and J by 0 bases, 6 bases remained unmatched. The germline V gene encodes CDR1 SQVTM and CDR2 ANQGSEA. The CDR3 consists of 13 residues. The whole variable domain, filled in from reference TRBV29-1 and TRBJ1-1, reads SAVISQKPSRDICQRGTSLTIQCQVDSQVTMMFWYRQQPGQSLTLIATANQGSEATYESGFVIDKFPISRPNLTFSTLTVSNMSPEDSSIYLCSLRTGMNTEAFFGQGTRLTVV.

This clone was detected once. This chain joins TRBV6-6 and TRBJ2-3, with D possibly being TRBD2 (5 bases). Trimming shortened V by 8 bases and J by 2 bases, and 14 bases separated the two germline ends. Germline-derived CDR1 and CDR2 are MNHNY and SVGAGI (reference sequence). The CDR3 runs to 14 residues. The CDR3 nucleotides are TGTGCCAGCCTTGCTGGAGGAAACACAGATACGCAGTATTTT. It specifies CASLAGGNTDTQYF.

The chain carries TRBV19 and TRBJ1-4; 7 bases fit TRBD1. CDR1 and CDR2 from the germline V gene are LNHDA and SQIVND (reference sequence). Trimming removed 9 bases from V and 5 bases from J; junction bases left unmatched: 9. The CDR3 is 14 amino acids. The DNA for the CDR3 is TGTGCCAGCCAACGGGACAGTTTAAATGAAAAACTGTTTTTT. Translating it yields CASQRDSLNEKLFF.

The rearrangement joins TRBV7-2 to TRBJ1-2; possible D gene TRBD1, 5 bases. V lost 5 bases and J lost 8, with 24 bases in between. CDR1 is SGHTA, CDR2 FQGNSA, per germline. The CDR3 runs 16 residues. The chain's CDR3 is CASSPTPGLLSGGYTF. CDR3 nucleotides: TGTGCCAGCAGCCCGACCCCGGGACTGCTGAGCGGGGGCTACACCTTC.

V usage is TRBV2 and J usage is TRBJ2-1, with 10 nucleotides matching TRBD2. The CDR3 has 13 amino acids. V lost 8 bases, J lost 9 bases, and 7 bases stayed unmatched. The germline V gene encodes CDR1 SNHLY and CDR2 FYNNEI. The CDR3 sequence is CASLLAGVGEQFF. Here the CDR3 DNA reads TGTGCCAGCCTTCTAGCGGGAGTGGGTGAGCAGTTCTTC. Filled out from reference TRBV2 and TRBJ2-1, the complete variable domain reads EPEVTQTPSHQVTQMGQEVILRCVPISNHLYFYWYRQILGQKVEFLVSFYNNEISEKSEIFDDQFSVERPDGSNFTLKIRSTKLEDSAMYFCASLLAGVGEQFFGPGTRLTVL.

The V and J genes are TRBV2 and TRBJ2-3; 8 nucleotides line up with TRBD2. The CDR3 runs to 15 residues. Germline V gives CDR1 SNHLY, CDR2 FYNNEI. Trimming cost V 4 bases and J 4 bases; bases outside gene matches: 7. CDR3 DNA: TGTGCCAGCAGTGCTAGCGGGCCCCCGGCAGATACGCAGTATTTT. It translates to CASSASGPPADTQYF.